One and the same sample provided the 10 T cell receptor beta chains below, sequenced in a study of shared clonotypes between healthy human individuals. The protocol was immunoSEQ multiplex PCR, while the TCRdb copy is restricted to in-frame clones and leaves out a portion. The table has roughly 1,500,000 clones, approximately 98.5% seen once. Sequencing input: naive CD4+ T cells sorted from blood. Subset meaning: CD45RA+ positively selected. The receptor set was obtained from a man aged 30-40 years in good health.

This sequence joins TRBV18 and TRBJ2-7, with D possibly TRBD1 on 6 matching bases. V was clipped by 6 bases and J by 0 bases, with 15 bases between them. Per the germline V gene, CDR1 is KGHSH and CDR2 is LQKENI. The CDR3 consists of 15 residues. CDR3 sequence: CASSYGTPSSYEQYF. CDR3 nucleotides: TGTGCCAGCTCTTACGGGACACCGAGCTCCTACGAGCAGTACTTC.

This chain joins TRBV19 and TRBJ2-3; D not certain. Trimming removed 6 bases from V and 0 bases from J, with 10 bases in between. The CDR3 spans 14 residues. The germline gives CDR1 LNHDA, CDR2 SQIVND (reference sequence). This CDR3 is CASRSRSSTDTQYF. CDR3 bases: TGTGCCAGTAGGTCTAGATCTAGCACAGATACGCAGTATTTT.

The chain is built from TRBV21-1 and TRBJ1-5; the table names TRBD1, a call not compared with the DNA. TRBV21-1 is shown as a pseudogene. This CDR3 has 16 amino acids. The CDR3 loop is CASSKGQGGMNQPQHF. DNA of the CDR3: TGTGCCAGCAGCAAAGGACAGGGTGGAATGAATCAGCCCCAGCATTTT.

The rearrangement joins TRBV19 to TRBJ2-1; possible D gene TRBD2, 6 bases. Germline lookup yields CDR1 LNHDA and CDR2 SQIVND (reference sequence). The CDR3 has 15 amino acids. V lost 0 bases and J lost 4, with 10 bases in between. The CDR3 spells CASSIDSGLYNEQFF. The DNA for the CDR3 is TGTGCCAGTAGTATAGACAGCGGACTATACAATGAGCAGTTCTTC.

This rearrangement joins TRBV28 to TRBJ1-5; D unclear. The CDR3 extends over 16 amino acids. Germline CDR1 reads MDHEN; CDR2 reads SYDVKM. Trimming took 6 bases from V and 1 from J, leaving 16 bases between them. CDR3 DNA sequence: TGTGCCAGCAGGATTCGGGAGGGTTCGAGCAATCAGCCCCAGCATTTT. This translates into CASRIREGSSNQPQHF.

The chain recombines TRBV28 with TRBJ2-7; perhaps TRBD1 as D (8 bases). The CDR3 covers 14 residues. Germline V gives CDR1 MDHEN, CDR2 SYDVKM. The ends were cut back, 8 bases at V and 6 bases at J, with 20 bases in the middle. The CDR3 coding sequence is TGTGCCAGCGCCGTAGGGACAGGCGGGGGCGAGCAGTACTTC. It translates to CASAVGTGGGEQYF.

The rearrangement uses TRBV7-2 and TRBJ2-7; TRBD2 might be the D (7 bases). CDR3 length: 18 amino acids. Germline CDR1 and CDR2: SGHTA and FQGNSA. The ends were cut back, 1 base at V and 2 bases at J, with 21 bases in the middle. For the CDR3, the DNA is TGTGCCAGCAGCTTAGGAAGGGTTGCGGGGGACACTACCTACGAGCAGTACTTC. Residues: CASSLGRVAGDTTYEQYF.

The chain uses TRBV2 and TRBJ1-1, with 8 bases fitting TRBD1. The CDR3 has 13 residues. Germline values: CDR1 SNHLY, CDR2 FYNNEI. Trimming removed 6 bases from V and 4 bases from J; junction bases left unmatched: 4. The CDR3 DNA reads as TGTGCCAGCAGGCCAGGGGGCCCCACTGAAGCTTTCTTT. It is translated as CASRPGGPTEAFF.

The CDR3 nucleotides read TGCAGCGGCAAACTAGCGGGAGGAGACACCGGGGAGCTGTTTTTT. It yields the protein CSGKLAGGDTGELFF. J is TRBJ2-2 and V is TRBV29-1, with 12 bases that match TRBD2. The CDR3 length is 15 residues. J gave up 3 bases and V 7 bases, and 6 bases lay outside the gene matches. Germline CDR1 reads SQVTM; CDR2 reads ANQGSEA.

V and J are TRBV5-8 and TRBJ2-3, with D possibly being TRBD2 (6 bases). V gave up 2 bases and J gave up 6 bases, with 13 bases separating them. Germline-derived CDR1 and CDR2 are SGHTS and YDEGEE. The CDR3 is made up of 14 amino acids. The CDR3 is CASSFGGMRDTQYF. CDR3 coding DNA: TGTGCCAGCAGCTTCGGGGGAATGAGGGATACGCAGTATTTT.